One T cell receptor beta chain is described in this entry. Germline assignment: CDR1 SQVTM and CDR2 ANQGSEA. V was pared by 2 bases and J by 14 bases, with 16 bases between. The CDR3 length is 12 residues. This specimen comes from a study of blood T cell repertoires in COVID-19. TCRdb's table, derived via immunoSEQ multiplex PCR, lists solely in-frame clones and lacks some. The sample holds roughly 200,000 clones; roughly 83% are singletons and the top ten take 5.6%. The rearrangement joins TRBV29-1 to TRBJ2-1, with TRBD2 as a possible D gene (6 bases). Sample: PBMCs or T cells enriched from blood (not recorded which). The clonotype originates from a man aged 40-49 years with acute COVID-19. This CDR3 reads CSVERGWQGEFF. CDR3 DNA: TGCAGCGTTGAACGGGGGTGGCAGGGCGAGTTCTTC.